The 16 T cell receptor beta chains presented below share a single source sample, sequenced in a study of cytomegalovirus exposure and HLA in healthy donors. Only in-frame clones appear in the TCRdb table, and some are missing; sequencing was by immunoSEQ multiplex PCR. Seen here are under 80,000 clones, around 94% observed once, and the top ten hold 2.5% to 3.5%. The specimen was PBMCs. Receptor source: a woman aged 18-35 years in good health and CMV-seropositive.

This rearrangement joins TRBV2 to TRBJ1-6, with D perhaps matching TRBD1 (6 bases). V was clipped by 3 bases and J by 9 bases, with 9 bases between them. The CDR3 runs to 13 residues. Germline CDR1 is SNHLY and CDR2 is FYNNEI. DNA for the CDR3: TGTGCCAGCAGTGACACAGGGTTTTCACCCCTCCACTTT. It codes for CASSDTGFSPLHF.

The CDR3 here is CASSARTDYEQYF. In DNA form, the CDR3 reads TGTGCCAGTAGTGCGAGGACAGACTACGAGCAGTACTTC. V is TRBV19 and J is TRBJ2-7; tentatively, D is TRBD1 (6 bases). This CDR3 is 13 amino acids long. With 5 bases removed from V and 3 bases from J, the gap between germline ends came to 11 bases. Germline V gives CDR1 LNHDA, CDR2 SQIVND (reference sequence).

The chain couples TRBV5-4 to TRBJ1-5, with 10 nucleotides matching TRBD1. The CDR3 loop spans 15 amino acids. CDR1 and CDR2 from the germline V gene are SGHNT and YYREEE (reference sequence). Trimming took 0 bases from V and 7 from J; bases not matched to a gene: 4. The CDR3 is CASSLGQGAGQPQHF. DNA of the CDR3: TGTGCCAGCAGCTTGGGACAGGGGGCAGGACAGCCCCAGCATTTT.

The V call is TRBV10-3, the J call TRBJ1-3; D uncertain. The V and J ends lost 0 bases and 4 bases respectively, with 13 bases between them. Per the germline V gene, CDR1 is ENHRY and CDR2 is SYGVKD. The CDR3 totals 16 residues. The CDR3 protein is CAISESGGFIGNTIYF. The CDR3 coding sequence is TGTGCCATCAGTGAGTCAGGCGGGTTCATAGGAAACACCATATATTTT.

This sequence joins TRBV6-6 and TRBJ1-2, with no clear D. In germline, CDR1 is MNHNY, CDR2 SVGAGI (reference sequence). The CDR3 extends over 12 amino acids. The V end was cut by 4 bases, the J end by 1 base, with 4 bases between. The CDR3 here is CASSFSNYGYTF. As DNA, the CDR3 is TGTGCCAGCAGTTTTAGTAACTATGGCTACACCTTC.

The chain is built from TRBV7-9 and TRBJ2-1; 7 nucleotides match TRBD2. This CDR3 is 13 amino acids long. Per germline, CDR1 SEHNR and CDR2 FQNEAQ (reference sequence). J gave up 9 bases and V 2 bases, and 4 bases lay outside the gene matches. The CDR3 loop is CASSLSWGGEQFF. The CDR3 DNA is TGTGCCAGCAGCTTAAGTTGGGGGGGTGAGCAGTTCTTC.

The rearrangement uses TRBV19 and TRBJ2-3; TRBD1 matches at 9 bases. The CDR3 has 13 residues. Germline CDR1 reads LNHDA; CDR2 reads SQIVND (reference sequence). V trimming: 9 bases; J trimming: 1 base; junction bases outside the gene matches: 2. CDR3 amino acids: CASRTGGTDTQYF. The CDR3 DNA reads as TGTGCCAGCAGGACAGGGGGCACAGATACGCAGTATTTT.

This sequence joins TRBV27 and TRBJ2-1, with D perhaps TRBD2 (5 bases). This CDR3 has 13 residues. V lost 6 bases, J lost 5 bases, and 11 bases lay in between. Germline V gives CDR1 MNHEY, CDR2 SMNVEV (reference sequence). CDR3 loop: CASSPSGNNEQFF. CDR3 coding DNA: TGTGCCAGCAGCCCTTCCGGGAACAATGAGCAGTTCTTC.

The chain is built from TRBV7-2 and TRBJ2-1; the D is unclear. V shed 2 bases and J shed 0 bases, with 5 bases lying between them. In germline, CDR1 is SGHTA, CDR2 FQGNSA. The CDR3 runs to 14 residues. CDR3 amino acids: CASSLSSSYNEQFF. The CDR3, as DNA: TGTGCCAGCAGCTTAAGTAGCTCCTACAATGAGCAGTTCTTC.

The rearrangement joins TRBV18 to TRBJ1-1; 8 bases map to TRBD1. The V gene end was trimmed by 2 bases and the J gene end by 8 bases; junction bases not matched to a gene: 7. This CDR3 is 14 amino acids long. Germline V gene data show CDR1 as KGHSH and CDR2 as LQKENI. CDR3 bases: TGTGCCAGCTCACCAGGACAGGGCCCTCCCGAAGCTTTCTTT. Encoded protein: CASSPGQGPPEAFF.

V and J are TRBV15 and TRBJ2-2; 8 bases fit TRBD2. V shed 1 base and J 2 bases; nucleotides not matched to a gene: 12. This CDR3 region has 19 residues. In germline, CDR1 is LNHNV, CDR2 YYDKDF (reference sequence). CDR3 loop: CATSRAYLLSGTNTGELFF. Here the CDR3 DNA reads TGTGCCACCAGCAGAGCCTACCTACTTAGCGGGACAAACACCGGGGAGCTGTTTTTT. Drawing the rest from reference TRBV15 and TRBJ2-2, the complete variable domain is DAMVIQNPRYQVTQFGKPVTLSCSQTLNHNVMYWYQQKSSQAPKLLFHYYDKDFNNEADTPDNFQSRRPNTSFCFLDIRSPGLGDTAMYLCATSRAYLLSGTNTGELFFGEGSRLTVL.

The V gene is TRBV6-5, the J gene TRBJ2-5, with a weak D call TRBD1 (6 bases). Per the germline V gene, CDR1 is MNHEY and CDR2 is SVGAGI. The germline V and J ends were trimmed by 6 bases and 4 bases, with 15 bases remaining between them. CDR3 length: 14 amino acids. The CDR3 nucleotides are TGTGCCAGCAGGCCCACAGGGTTGAGAGAGACCCAGTACTTC. It translates to CASRPTGLRETQYF.

V gene TRBV27 combines with J gene TRBJ2-1, with D possibly TRBD2 on 5 matching bases. Germline-derived CDR1 and CDR2 are MNHEY and SMNVEV (reference sequence). V lost 5 bases, J lost 2 bases, and 19 bases lay in between. The CDR3 has 17 residues. CDR3 protein: CASSKDSLHITYNEQFF. DNA of the CDR3: TGTGCCAGCAGTAAGGACTCACTACATATAACCTACAATGAGCAGTTCTTC.

Only a few counts were recorded for this clone. The chain joins TRBV27 to TRBJ1-2; D is perhaps TRBD1 (5 bases). Germline V gene lookup returns CDR1 MNHEY and CDR2 SMNVEV (reference sequence). The V and J ends lost 3 bases and 6 bases respectively, with 17 bases between them. The CDR3 loop spans 15 amino acids. The CDR3 loop reads CASSLSVGGFNGYTF. The CDR3 DNA is TGTGCCAGCAGTTTGTCCGTTGGGGGGTTCAATGGCTACACCTTC.

Here the CDR3 DNA reads TGTGCCAGCAGTTCTACCGGACAGAACAATGAGCAGTTCTTC. Protein sequence: CASSSTGQNNEQFF. The J gene is TRBJ2-1, the V gene TRBV6-5; TRBD1 might be the D (6 bases). Germline V lookup: CDR1 MNHEY, CDR2 SVGAGI. The CDR3 consists of 14 residues. The V and J ends lost 4 bases and 5 bases respectively, with 12 bases between them.

This clone was picked up a small number of times. The chain is built from TRBV4-1 and TRBJ2-1, with D tentatively TRBD2 (5 bases). CDR3 size: 17 residues. Germline-derived CDR1 and CDR2 are MGHRA and YSYEKL. V was clipped by 3 bases and J by 9 bases, with 24 bases between them. The CDR3 DNA is TGCGCCAGCAGCCAGGACCCTATAGGACTGGGGTATGGTGAGCAGTTCTTC. Translation gives CASSQDPIGLGYGEQFF.